The 29 T cell receptor beta chains below come from one sample, sequenced in a study of blood T cell repertoires in COVID-19. Measured with immunoSEQ multiplex PCR; TCRdb has only the in-frame clones, and not every one. The sample includes around 250,000 clones, around 83% seen only once; the top ten take less than 3.5%. The sample was peripheral blood. Source of these receptors: a woman aged 18-30 years with acute or convalescent COVID-19.

The chain is built from TRBV6-2 or TRBV6-3 and TRBJ2-5, with 7 bases fitting TRBD1. Trimming cost V 5 bases and J 2 bases; bases outside gene matches: 8. This CDR3 has 15 amino acids. The germline gives CDR1 MNHEY, CDR2 SVGEGT. The CDR3 coding sequence is TGTGCCAGCAGTACACTTGACAGGGCTCAAGAGACCCAGTACTTC. It encodes CASSTLDRAQETQYF.

A word on this clone: The sample has other DNA sequences that encode this CDR3 too. The chain links TRBV6-5 to TRBJ2-7; 11 nucleotides line up with TRBD2. Trimming at V came to 0 bases and at J to 1 base, leaving 2 bases not matched to a gene. The CDR3 loop spans 16 amino acids. The germline CDR1 and CDR2 sequences are MNHEY and SVGAGI. DNA of the CDR3: TGTGCCAGCAGTTACTCGACTAGCGGGGCATCCTACGAGCAGTACTTC. This translates into CASSYSTSGASYEQYF.

This sequence joins TRBV4-3 and TRBJ2-7; maybe TRBD1 (5 bases). Germline lookup yields CDR1 LGHNA and CDR2 YSLEER. The V gene lost 0 bases and the J gene lost 3 bases, with 12 bases spanning the gap. CDR3 length: 15 residues. CDR3 DNA sequence: TGCGCCAGCAGCCAAGATAGGGGTAATATCTACGAGCAGTACTTC. Translation gives CASSQDRGNIYEQYF.

This chain connects TRBV18 to TRBJ1-2; no clear D. CDR1 is KGHSH, CDR2 LQKENI, per germline. The CDR3 has 13 amino acids. Trimming took 6 bases from V and 14 from J, leaving 22 bases between them. As DNA, the CDR3 is TGTGCCAGCTCCCCCATGCTGGCGGATGCACGGACCTTC. Translating gives CASSPMLADARTF.

The rearrangement uses TRBV11-2 and TRBJ2-5; 7 nucleotides match TRBD2. J was trimmed by 5 bases and V by 6 bases; bases with no gene match: 15. This CDR3 region has 16 residues. Germline CDR1 is SGHAT and CDR2 is FQNNGV. CDR3 amino acids: CASRSPGRAAKETQYF. The CDR3 DNA reads as TGTGCCAGCAGGTCCCCGGGGAGGGCCGCAAAGGAGACCCAGTACTTC.

The chain links TRBV9 to TRBJ1-5, with D hard to call. This CDR3 has 13 amino acids. The V end was cut by 4 bases, the J end by 6 bases, with 11 bases between. Germline values: CDR1 SGDLS, CDR2 YYNGEE. DNA for the CDR3: TGTGCCAGCAGCTCAATACTCGGTCAGCCCCAGCATTTT. It translates to CASSSILGQPQHF.

The rearrangement joins TRBV10-1 to TRBJ1-2; D possibly corresponds to TRBD1 (6 bases). V lost 7 bases and J 9 bases, leaving 21 bases between the germline ends. This CDR3 has 14 amino acids. Germline lookup yields CDR1 WNHNN and CDR2 SYGVQD (reference sequence). This CDR3 reads CASTPVGAHFSYTF. The CDR3 DNA sequence: TGCGCCAGCACCCCAGTGGGGGCGCATTTTAGCTACACCTTC.

The V and J genes are TRBV29-1 and TRBJ2-7; 9 nucleotides align to TRBD1. Trimming took 7 bases from V and 2 from J; bases not matched to a gene: 6. Germline CDR1 and CDR2: SQVTM and ANQGSEA. The CDR3 has 13 amino acids. CDR3 sequence (DNA): TGCAGCGCGGGACAGGGTCTAACCTACGAGCAGTACTTC. This gives the protein CSAGQGLTYEQYF.

This chain connects TRBV7-9 to TRBJ1-6, with TRBD1 matching over 7 bases. Germline V CDR1 and CDR2: SEHNR, FQNEAQ (reference sequence). Trimming at V came to 6 bases and at J to 5 bases, leaving 13 bases not matched to a gene. CDR3 size: 17 residues. CDR3 in DNA: TGTGCCAGCAGTTCACTTCCCACCGGGACAGATAATTCACCCCTCCACTTT. Amino acid sequence: CASSSLPTGTDNSPLHF. Drawing the rest from reference TRBV7-9 and TRBJ1-6, the complete variable domain is DTGVSQNPRHKITKRGQNVTFRCDPISEHNRLYWYRQTLGQGPEFLTYFQNEAQLEKSRLLSDRFSAERPKGSFSTLEIQRTEQGDSAMYLCASSSLPTGTDNSPLHFGNGTRLTVT.

As concerns this clone: At the DNA level, this CDR3 is encoded by other sequences in the same sample as well. This chain's CDR3 is CASSLGLAGVNEQFF. In DNA form, the CDR3 reads TGCGCCAGCAGCCTCGGACTAGCGGGAGTCAATGAGCAGTTCTTC. The rearrangement links TRBV5-1 to TRBJ2-1; 13 positions agree with TRBD2. CDR3 size: 15 residues. From germline, CDR1 is SGHRS and CDR2 YFSETQ. V lost 4 bases and J lost 6; bases outside the gene matches: 4.

This chain connects TRBV11-1 to TRBJ1-2; D is uncertain. With 4 bases removed from V and 0 bases from J, the gap between germline ends came to 12 bases. The germline CDR1 and CDR2 sequences are SGHAT and FQDESV (reference sequence). The CDR3 spans 15 residues. The CDR3 DNA reads TGTGCCAGCAGCTCAGGAACAGCTCCTAACTATGGCTACACCTTC. Translating it yields CASSSGTAPNYGYTF.

The gene calls are TRBV7-2 and TRBJ2-3; TRBD2 matches 7 bases. The CDR3 is 19 amino acids. CDR1 is SGHTA, CDR2 FQGNSA, per germline. Trimming removed 1 base from V and 0 bases from J; junction bases left unmatched: 13. CDR3 sequence reads: CASSLVSSGILLSTDTQYF. CDR3 coding DNA: TGTGCCAGCAGCTTAGTTTCTAGCGGAATACTACTAAGCACAGATACGCAGTATTTT.

V is TRBV5-1 and J is TRBJ2-3; 9 nucleotides line up with TRBD2. The CDR3 sequence is 16 residues long. V was pared by 5 bases and J by 4 bases, with 11 bases of the junction left unmatched. The germline gives CDR1 SGHRS, CDR2 YFSETQ. The CDR3 loop reads CASSVMLAGSADTQYF. The CDR3 bases are TGCGCCAGCAGTGTGATGCTAGCGGGATCGGCAGATACGCAGTATTTT.

This clone was counted a few times. The chain recombines TRBV7-9 with TRBJ1-2; D is possibly TRBD1 (5 bases). Trimming took 7 bases from V and 0 from J, leaving 18 bases between them. Germline V gives CDR1 SEHNR, CDR2 FQNEAQ (reference sequence). The length of the CDR3 is 16 residues. CDR3 nucleotide sequence: TGTGCCAGCACCTCAATCACAGGACACACTAACTATGGCTACACCTTC. Protein sequence: CASTSITGHTNYGYTF.

This chain connects TRBV5-6 to TRBJ1-2, with no clear D. Trimming shortened V by 3 bases and J by 7 bases, and 19 bases separated the two germline ends. The V gene's germline CDR1 is SGHDT and CDR2 YYEEEE. The CDR3 has 15 amino acids. The CDR3 region is CASSSPLVGWLGYTF. DNA of the CDR3: TGTGCCAGCAGCTCCCCCTTGGTTGGTTGGCTTGGCTACACCTTC. Using reference TRBV5-6 and TRBJ1-2 for the parts outside the CDR3, the full variable domain is DAGVTQSPTHLIKTRGQQVTLRCSPKSGHDTVSWYQQALGQGPQFIFQYYEEEERQRGNFPDRFSGHQFPNYSSELNVNALLLGDSALYLCASSSPLVGWLGYTFGSGTRLTVV.

The chain has TRBV18 and TRBJ1-2, with 7 bases identical to TRBD1. Germline assignment: CDR1 KGHSH and CDR2 LQKENI. V lost 2 bases and J lost 3; bases outside the gene matches: 12. This CDR3 is built from 17 residues. In DNA form, the CDR3 reads TGTGCCAGCTCACCAAGGGCAGGGGGATCCCTCTACTATGGCTACACCTTC. This gives the protein CASSPRAGGSLYYGYTF.

The chain has TRBV30 and TRBJ1-5; no reliable D call. CDR1 is GTSNPN and CDR2 is SVGIG in the germline V gene (reference sequence). V was shortened by 1 base and J by 6 bases, with 7 bases between the two germline ends. This CDR3 is 12 amino acids long. This chain's CDR3 is CAWSGRGQPQHF. CDR3 bases: TGTGCCTGGAGTGGCCGGGGTCAGCCCCAGCATTTT.

This rearrangement joins TRBV28 to TRBJ1-6; TRBD1 agrees at 9 bases. The CDR3 totals 15 residues. J was trimmed by 5 bases and V by 6 bases; bases with no gene match: 5. Germline CDR1 is MDHEN and CDR2 is SYDVKM. The CDR3 is CASRPRDRDNSPLHF. For the CDR3, the DNA is TGTGCCAGCAGACCCAGGGACAGGGATAATTCACCCCTCCACTTT.

Written as DNA, the CDR3 is TGTGCCAGCACCTCGGACAGGGACTCCTACGAGCAGTACTTC. Its protein product is CASTSDRDSYEQYF. This rearrangement joins TRBV6-5 to TRBJ2-7; 8 bases are shared with TRBD1. Germline CDR1 MNHEY, CDR2 SVGAGI. CDR3 size: 14 residues. V lost 7 bases, J lost 0 bases, and 5 bases stayed unmatched.

This clone has just a few counts. The CDR3 here is CASSLTGPGIYGYTF. As DNA, the CDR3 is TGTGCCAGCAGTTTAACAGGGCCTGGAATCTATGGCTACACCTTC. V usage is TRBV28 and J usage is TRBJ1-2; TRBD1 might be the D (6 bases). Germline assignment: CDR1 MDHEN and CDR2 SYDVKM. V was cut by 2 bases and J by 4 bases, with 14 bases left in between. The CDR3 runs 15 residues.

This clone appeared once. The chain carries TRBV19 and TRBJ2-2; 14 nucleotides match TRBD2. Germline lookup yields CDR1 LNHDA and CDR2 SQIVND (reference sequence). V shed 6 bases, J shed 3 bases, and the junction held 9 bases outside the gene matches. The CDR3 extends over 18 amino acids. Here the CDR3 reads CASSKGLAGVRYTGELFF. The DNA of the CDR3 is TGTGCCAGTAGCAAGGGACTAGCGGGAGTACGGTACACCGGGGAGCTGTTTTTT.

This chain joins TRBV18 and TRBJ2-2; D uncertain. The CDR3 runs to 16 residues. The V and J ends lost 5 bases and 1 base respectively, with 14 bases between them. Germline values: CDR1 KGHSH, CDR2 LQKENI. The DNA of the CDR3 is TGTGCCAGCTCAAAAGACGGGTACCTGAACACCGGGGAGCTGTTTTTT. This encodes CASSKDGYLNTGELFF.

This chain connects TRBV6-5 to TRBJ1-1, with TRBD1 matching over 9 bases. Losses at the gene ends were 4 bases for V and 6 bases for J; bases not matched to a gene: 6. There are 14 residues in the CDR3. The germline CDR1 and CDR2 sequences are MNHEY and SVGAGI. CDR3 coding DNA: TGTGCCAGCAGTTTACAGGGGGCGCTGGCTGAAGCTTTCTTT. It encodes CASSLQGALAEAFF.

The rearrangement links TRBV5-1 to TRBJ1-5, with 9 bases identical to TRBD1. CDR3 length equals 15 residues. Germline V gene data show CDR1 as SGHRS and CDR2 as YFSETQ. J lost 9 bases, V lost 0 bases, and 7 bases had no gene match. For the CDR3, the DNA is TGCGCCAGCAGCTTGGATACGGGGGGACAGGGGCCCCAGCATTTT. Its protein is CASSLDTGGQGPQHF.

The chain joins TRBV3-1 (or the pseudogene TRBV3-2) to TRBJ2-3; 9 bases align to TRBD2. Germline-derived CDR1 and CDR2 are LGHDT and YNNKEL (reference sequence). Germline trimming cut 1 base from V and 4 bases from J; bases unmatched to any gene: 6. This CDR3 has 16 residues. CDR3 region: CASSQVSTSGSDTQYF. CDR3 nucleotides: TGTGCCAGCAGCCAAGTTAGCACTAGCGGGTCAGATACGCAGTATTTT.

The chain couples TRBV5-5 to TRBJ2-7; 13 bases align to TRBD2. V dropped 7 bases and J dropped 2; count of bases not matched to a gene: 0. The CDR3 has 13 amino acids. In germline, CDR1 is SGHKS, CDR2 YYEKEE (reference sequence). DNA of the CDR3: TGTGCCAGCGGACTAGCGGGAGCCTACGAGCAGTACTTC. This encodes CASGLAGAYEQYF.

The chain is built from TRBV4-2 and TRBJ2-1; TRBD2 matches 8 bases. CDR1 and CDR2 (germline): LGHNA, YNFKEQ. The trim removed 1 base at V and 5 bases at J, leaving 7 bases unmatched. This CDR3 comprises 16 residues. CDR3 sequence (DNA): TGTGCCAGCAGCCAAGTACAGCGGGAGTTGAACAATGAGCAGTTCTTC. Translation: CASSQVQRELNNEQFF.

This chain joins TRBV29-1 and TRBJ2-7; 8 bases align to TRBD2. The CDR3 has 15 residues. The V gene end was trimmed by 0 bases and the J gene end by 8 bases; junction bases not matched to a gene: 12. The V gene's germline CDR1 is SQVTM and CDR2 ANQGSEA. The CDR3 coding sequence is TGCAGCGTTGAAGATAGCGGGACCGGGGTGTTGAAGCAGTACTTC. Its protein is CSVEDSGTGVLKQYF.

In this sample, this clone turned up a few times. This chain links TRBV7-9 with TRBJ2-4; D gene unclear. This CDR3 comprises 11 residues. Germline V gene lookup returns CDR1 SEHNR and CDR2 FQNEAQ (reference sequence). Trimming took 1 base from V and 8 from J, leaving 3 bases between them. CDR3 in amino acids: CASSLVDIQYF. The DNA of the CDR3 is TGTGCCAGCAGCTTAGTCGACATTCAGTACTTC.